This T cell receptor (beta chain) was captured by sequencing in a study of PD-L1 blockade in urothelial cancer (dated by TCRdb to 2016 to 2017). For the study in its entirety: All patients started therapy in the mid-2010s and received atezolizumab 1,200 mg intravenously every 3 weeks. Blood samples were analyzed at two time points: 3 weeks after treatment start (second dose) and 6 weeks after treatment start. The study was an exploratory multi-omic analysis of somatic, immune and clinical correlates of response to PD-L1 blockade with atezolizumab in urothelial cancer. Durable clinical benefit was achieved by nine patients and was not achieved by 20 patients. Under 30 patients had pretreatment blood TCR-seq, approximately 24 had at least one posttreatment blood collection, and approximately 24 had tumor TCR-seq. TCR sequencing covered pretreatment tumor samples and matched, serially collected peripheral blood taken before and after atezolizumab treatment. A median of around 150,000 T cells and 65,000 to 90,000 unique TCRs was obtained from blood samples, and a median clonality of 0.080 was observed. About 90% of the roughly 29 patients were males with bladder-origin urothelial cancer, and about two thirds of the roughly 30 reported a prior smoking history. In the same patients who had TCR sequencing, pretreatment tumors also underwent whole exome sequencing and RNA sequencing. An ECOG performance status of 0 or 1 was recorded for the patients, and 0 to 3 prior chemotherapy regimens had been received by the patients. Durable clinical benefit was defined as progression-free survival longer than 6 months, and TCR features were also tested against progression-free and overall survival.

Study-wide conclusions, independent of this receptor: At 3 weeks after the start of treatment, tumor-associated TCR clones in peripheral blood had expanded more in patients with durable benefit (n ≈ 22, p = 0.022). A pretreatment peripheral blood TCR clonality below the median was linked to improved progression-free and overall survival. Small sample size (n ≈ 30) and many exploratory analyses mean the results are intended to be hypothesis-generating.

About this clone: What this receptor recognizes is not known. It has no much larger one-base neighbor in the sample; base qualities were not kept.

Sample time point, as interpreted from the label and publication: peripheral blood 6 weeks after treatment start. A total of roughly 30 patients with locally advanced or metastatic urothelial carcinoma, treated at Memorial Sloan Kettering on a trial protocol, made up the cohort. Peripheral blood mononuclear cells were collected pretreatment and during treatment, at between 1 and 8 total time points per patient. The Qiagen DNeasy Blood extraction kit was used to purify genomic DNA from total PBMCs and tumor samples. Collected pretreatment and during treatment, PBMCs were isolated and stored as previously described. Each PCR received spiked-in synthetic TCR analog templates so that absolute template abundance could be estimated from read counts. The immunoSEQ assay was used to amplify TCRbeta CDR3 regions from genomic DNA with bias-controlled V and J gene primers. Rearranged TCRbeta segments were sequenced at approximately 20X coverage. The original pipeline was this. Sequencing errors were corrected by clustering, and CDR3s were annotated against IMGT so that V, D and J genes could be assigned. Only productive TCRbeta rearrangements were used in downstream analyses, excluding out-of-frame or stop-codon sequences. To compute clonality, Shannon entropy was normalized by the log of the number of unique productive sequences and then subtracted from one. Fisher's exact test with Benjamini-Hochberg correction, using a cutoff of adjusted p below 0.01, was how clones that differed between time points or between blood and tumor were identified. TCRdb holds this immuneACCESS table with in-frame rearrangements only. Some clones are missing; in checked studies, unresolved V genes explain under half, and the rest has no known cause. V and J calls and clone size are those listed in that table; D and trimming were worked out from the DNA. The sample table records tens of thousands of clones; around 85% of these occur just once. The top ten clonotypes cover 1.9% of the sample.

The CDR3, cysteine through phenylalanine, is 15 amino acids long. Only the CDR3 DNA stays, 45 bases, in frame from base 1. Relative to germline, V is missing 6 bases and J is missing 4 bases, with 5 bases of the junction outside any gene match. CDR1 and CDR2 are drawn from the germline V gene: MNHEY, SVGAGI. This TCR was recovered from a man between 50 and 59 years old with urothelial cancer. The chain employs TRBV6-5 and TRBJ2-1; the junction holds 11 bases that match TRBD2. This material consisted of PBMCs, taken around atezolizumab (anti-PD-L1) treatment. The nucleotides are TGTGCCAGCAGGTCCCGGACTAGCGGGTACAATGAGCAGTTCTTC. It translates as CASRSRTSGYNEQFF.